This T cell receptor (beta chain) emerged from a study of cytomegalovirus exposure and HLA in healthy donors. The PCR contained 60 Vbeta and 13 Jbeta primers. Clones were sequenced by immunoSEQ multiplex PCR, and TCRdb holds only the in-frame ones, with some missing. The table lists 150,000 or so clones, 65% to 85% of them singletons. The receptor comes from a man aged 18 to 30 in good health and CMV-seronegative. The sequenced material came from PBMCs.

The CDR3 DNA follows: TGCAGTGAAACGGGGGGGGCTGGCACAGATACGCAGTATTTT. This gives the protein CSETGGAGTDTQYF. The chain combines TRBV29-1 with TRBJ2-3; 8 bases agree with TRBD2. This CDR3 region has 14 residues. Germline V CDR1 and CDR2: SQVTM, ANQGSEA.